The subject of this entry is one T cell receptor beta chain. The antigen is undetermined. These data originate in a study of T cell clones after liver transplantation. Whole-study context: Pre-transplant mixed lymphocyte reactions yielded third-party-reactive TCRbeta sequences as comparators for graft-donor-reactive sequences.

Overall study results and limits: The donor-reactive repertoire was only partly measurable in a couple of subjects, lacking donor cells.

Clones were read by immunoSEQ multiplex PCR, and TCRdb kept only the in-frame ones, dropping some. Counted here are over 14,000 clones, 82% occurring once; the ten biggest clones make up roughly 27%. The sample here was CD8+ T cells from blood, taken approximately 50 months after liver transplant. The sequence came from a human patient who received a liver transplant. A share of the T cells may be of graft donor origin.

For the CDR3, the DNA is TGTGCTAGTGGCCTCGGGACAGGGGAATATACCTACACCGGGGAGCTGTTTTTT. It translates to CASGLGTGEYTYTGELFF. This rearrangement joins TRBV12-5 to TRBJ2-2; TRBD1 agrees at 10 bases. Trimming took 6 bases from V and 3 from J; bases not matched to a gene: 13. CDR3 size: 18 residues. Germline V gives CDR1 LGHNT, CDR2 FRNRAP.